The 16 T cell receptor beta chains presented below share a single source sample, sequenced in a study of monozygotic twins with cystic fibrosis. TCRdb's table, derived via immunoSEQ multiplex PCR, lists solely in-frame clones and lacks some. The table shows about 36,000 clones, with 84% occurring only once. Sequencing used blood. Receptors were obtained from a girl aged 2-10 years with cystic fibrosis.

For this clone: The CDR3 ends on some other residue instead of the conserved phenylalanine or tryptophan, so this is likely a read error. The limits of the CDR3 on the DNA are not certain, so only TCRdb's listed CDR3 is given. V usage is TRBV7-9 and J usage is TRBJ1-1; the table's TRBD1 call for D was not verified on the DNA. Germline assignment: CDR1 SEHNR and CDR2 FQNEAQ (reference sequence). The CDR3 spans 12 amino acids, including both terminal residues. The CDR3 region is CASSLGQGPNSI.

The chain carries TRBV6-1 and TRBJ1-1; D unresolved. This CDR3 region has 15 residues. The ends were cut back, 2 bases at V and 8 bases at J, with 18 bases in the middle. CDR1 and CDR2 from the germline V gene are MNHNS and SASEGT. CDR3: CASSEFLDLNPEAFF. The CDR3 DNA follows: TGTGCCAGCAGTGAATTTTTGGACCTCAACCCGGAAGCTTTCTTT.

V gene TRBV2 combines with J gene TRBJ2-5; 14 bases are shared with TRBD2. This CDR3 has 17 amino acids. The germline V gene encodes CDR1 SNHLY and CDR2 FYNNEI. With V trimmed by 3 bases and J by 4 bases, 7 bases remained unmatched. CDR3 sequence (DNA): TGTGCCAGCAGTGATGGGACTAGCGGGGGAGGAGGAGAGACCCAGTACTTC. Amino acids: CASSDGTSGGGGETQYF.

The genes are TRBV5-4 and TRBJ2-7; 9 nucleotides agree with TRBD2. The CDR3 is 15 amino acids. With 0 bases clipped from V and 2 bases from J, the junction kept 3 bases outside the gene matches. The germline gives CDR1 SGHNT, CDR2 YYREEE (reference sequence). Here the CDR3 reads CASSLESGGPYEQYF. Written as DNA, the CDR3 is TGTGCCAGCAGCTTGGAGAGCGGGGGGCCCTACGAGCAGTACTTC.

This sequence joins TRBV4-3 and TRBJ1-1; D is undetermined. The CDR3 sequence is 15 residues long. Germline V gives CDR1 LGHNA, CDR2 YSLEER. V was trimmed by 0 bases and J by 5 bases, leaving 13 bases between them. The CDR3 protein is CASSQDSAYGTEAFF. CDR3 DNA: TGCGCCAGCAGCCAAGATTCGGCATACGGGACTGAAGCTTTCTTT.

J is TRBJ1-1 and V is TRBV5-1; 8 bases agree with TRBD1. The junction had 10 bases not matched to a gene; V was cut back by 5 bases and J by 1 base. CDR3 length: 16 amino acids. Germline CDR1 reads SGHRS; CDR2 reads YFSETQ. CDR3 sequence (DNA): TGCGCCAGCAGGTCAGGGGGCGCAGGGAGGAACACTGAAGCTTTCTTT. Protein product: CASRSGGAGRNTEAFF.

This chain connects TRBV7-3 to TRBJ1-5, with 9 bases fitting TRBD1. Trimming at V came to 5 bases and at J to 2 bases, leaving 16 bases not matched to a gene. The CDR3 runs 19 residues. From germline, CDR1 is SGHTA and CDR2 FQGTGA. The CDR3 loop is CASSLYTGTGNRGNQPQHF. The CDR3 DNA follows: TGTGCCAGCAGCCTATACACCGGGACAGGGAATAGGGGCAATCAGCCCCAGCATTTT.

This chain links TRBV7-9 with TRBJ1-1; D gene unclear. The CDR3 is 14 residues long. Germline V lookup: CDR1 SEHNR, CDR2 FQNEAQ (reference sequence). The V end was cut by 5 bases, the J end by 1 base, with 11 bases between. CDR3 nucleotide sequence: TGTGCCAGCAGCCTCGTTGACCCGAACACTGAAGCTTTCTTT. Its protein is CASSLVDPNTEAFF.

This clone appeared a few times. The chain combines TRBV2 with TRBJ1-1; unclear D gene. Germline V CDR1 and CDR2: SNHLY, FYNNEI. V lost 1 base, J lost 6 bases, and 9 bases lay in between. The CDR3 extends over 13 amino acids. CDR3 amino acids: CASSEGERSEAFF. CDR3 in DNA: TGTGCCAGCAGTGAAGGGGAGAGGTCTGAAGCTTTCTTT.

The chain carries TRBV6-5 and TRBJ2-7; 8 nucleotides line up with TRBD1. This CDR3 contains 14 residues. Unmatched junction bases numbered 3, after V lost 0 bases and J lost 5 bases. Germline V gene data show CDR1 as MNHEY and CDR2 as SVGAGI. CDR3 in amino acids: CASSYSTGANEQYF. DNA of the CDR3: TGTGCCAGCAGTTACTCGACAGGGGCCAACGAGCAGTACTTC.

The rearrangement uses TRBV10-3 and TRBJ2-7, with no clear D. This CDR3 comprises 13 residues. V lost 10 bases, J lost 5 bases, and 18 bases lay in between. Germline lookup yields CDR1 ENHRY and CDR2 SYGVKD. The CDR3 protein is CASMTNHDNEQYF. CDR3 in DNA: TGTGCCAGCATGACCAACCACGACAACGAGCAGTACTTC.

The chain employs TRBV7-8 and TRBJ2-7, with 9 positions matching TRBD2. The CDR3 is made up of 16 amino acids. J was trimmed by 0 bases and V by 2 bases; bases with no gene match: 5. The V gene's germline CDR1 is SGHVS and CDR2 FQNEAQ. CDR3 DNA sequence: TGTGCCAGCAGCTTACGTAGCGGGGGAAGCTCCTACGAGCAGTACTTC. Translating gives CASSLRSGGSSYEQYF.

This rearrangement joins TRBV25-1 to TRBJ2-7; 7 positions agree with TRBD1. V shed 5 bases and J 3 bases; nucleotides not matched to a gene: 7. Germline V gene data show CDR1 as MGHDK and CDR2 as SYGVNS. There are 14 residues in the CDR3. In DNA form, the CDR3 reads TGTGCCAGCAGTCCATCCGGGACAGACTACGAGCAGTACTTC. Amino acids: CASSPSGTDYEQYF.

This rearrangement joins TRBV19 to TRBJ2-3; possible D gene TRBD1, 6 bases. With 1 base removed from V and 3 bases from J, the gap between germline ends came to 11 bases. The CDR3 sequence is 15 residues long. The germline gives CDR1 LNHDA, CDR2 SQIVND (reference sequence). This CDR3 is CASSIVARGTDTQYF. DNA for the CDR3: TGTGCCAGTAGTATAGTGGCCAGGGGAACAGATACGCAGTATTTT. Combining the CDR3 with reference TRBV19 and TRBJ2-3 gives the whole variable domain DGGITQSPKYLFRKEGQNVTLSCEQNLNHDAMYWYRQDPGQGLRLIYYSQIVNDFQKGDIAEGYSVSREKKESFPLTVTSAQKNPTAFYLCASSIVARGTDTQYFGPGTRLTVL.

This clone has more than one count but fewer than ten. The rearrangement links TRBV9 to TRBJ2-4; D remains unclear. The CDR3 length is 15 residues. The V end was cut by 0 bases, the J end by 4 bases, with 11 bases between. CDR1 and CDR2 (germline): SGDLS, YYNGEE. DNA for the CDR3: TGTGCCAGCAGCGTAGAAGCTGGACGAAAAAACATTCAGTACTTC. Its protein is CASSVEAGRKNIQYF.

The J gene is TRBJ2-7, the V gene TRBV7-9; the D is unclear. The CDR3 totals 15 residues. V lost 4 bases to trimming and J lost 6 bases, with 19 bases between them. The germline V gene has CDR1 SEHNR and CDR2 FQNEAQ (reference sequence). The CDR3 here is CASSSRGQVNAEQYF. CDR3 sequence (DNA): TGTGCCAGCAGCTCGCGCGGCCAGGTAAACGCCGAGCAGTACTTC. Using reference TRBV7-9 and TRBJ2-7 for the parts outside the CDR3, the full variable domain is DTGVSQNPRHKITKRGQNVTFRCDPISEHNRLYWYRQTLGQGPEFLTYFQNEAQLEKSRLLSDRFSAERPKGSFSTLEIQRTEQGDSAMYLCASSSRGQVNAEQYFGPGTRLTVT.